The 9 T cell receptor beta chains given below trace back to one sample, sequenced in a study of identical twins. TCRdb reprocessed the 5' RACE reads via MiXCR and lists one record per CDR3 protein. Of about 390,000 distinct CDR3 sequences listed, roughly 10% were seen once; the top ten hold around 8.6%. Sequencing was done on a sample of naive T cells sorted from blood. The receptor set was obtained from a woman aged 45-65 years in good health.

This clonotype was seen just once. A far bigger clonotype differs at one base, so this is likely a read error. The CDR3 DNA reads TGCGCCAGCAGCCAAGCATACGACCAGTACTTC. Its protein is CASSQAYDQYF. V and J are TRBV4-1 and TRBJ2-7; D unclear. Germline CDR1 and CDR2: MGHRA and YSYEKL. The CDR3 covers 11 residues.

This clonotype has only a few counts. The genes are TRBV29-1 and TRBJ2-1, with 7 bases identical to TRBD1. V trimming: 3 bases; J trimming: 4 bases; junction bases outside the gene matches: 6. The V gene's germline CDR1 is SQVTM and CDR2 ANQGSEA. This CDR3 is 14 amino acids long. CDR3 sequence: CSVDSGGLYNEQFF. In DNA, the CDR3 is TGCAGCGTTGATTCAGGGGGTCTTTACAATGAGCAGTTCTTC.

This clonotype was seen at least ten times. The V and J genes are TRBV27 and TRBJ1-1; D remains unclear. V gave up 5 bases and J gave up 2 bases, with 9 bases separating them. CDR3 length equals 13 residues. Germline V lookup: CDR1 MNHEY, CDR2 SMNVEV (reference sequence). CDR3 sequence: CASSRPGNTEAFF. CDR3 DNA: TGTGCCAGCAGTAGGCCGGGCAACACTGAAGCTTTCTTT.

V usage is TRBV5-6 and J usage is TRBJ2-1; D call uncertain. Germline V gene sequence: CDR1 SGHDT, CDR2 YYEEEE. Trimming removed 3 bases from V and 7 bases from J, with 14 bases in between. The CDR3 sequence is 14 residues long. The CDR3: CASSSGPSENEQFF. The CDR3 DNA follows: TGTGCCAGCAGCTCTGGACCAAGTGAGAATGAGCAGTTCTTC.

This clonotype was found a few times. The chain is built from TRBV6-6 and TRBJ2-3; TRBD2 matches 8 bases. From germline, CDR1 is MNHNY and CDR2 SVGAGI (reference sequence). The CDR3 runs to 11 residues. The V segment lost 10 bases and the J segment 7 bases; nucleotides outside the gene matches: 4. The CDR3 bases are TGTGCCACCGGGACTAGTAATACGCAGTATTTT. Protein: CATGTSNTQYF.

In its sample, this clonotype was seen many times. V and J are TRBV19 and TRBJ2-1, with 8 bases identical to TRBD2. Germline assignment: CDR1 LNHDA and CDR2 SQIVND (reference sequence). V lost 5 bases to trimming and J lost 0 bases; unmatched junction nucleotides: 3. This CDR3 comprises 15 residues. Here the CDR3 reads CASSASGSSYNEQFF. The CDR3 DNA reads as TGTGCCAGTAGTGCGAGCGGGAGCTCCTACAATGAGCAGTTCTTC.

This clonotype was recorded at least ten times. The gene calls are TRBV3-1 and TRBJ2-5, with D possibly TRBD1 on 7 matching bases. The germline CDR1 and CDR2 sequences are LGHDT and YNNKEL (reference sequence). V shed 2 bases and J shed 2 bases, with 15 bases lying between them. The CDR3 runs to 16 residues. CDR3 nucleotide sequence: TGTGCCAGCAGCCAACCCCCGGAGGGACAGCAAGAGACCCAGTACTTC. Protein: CASSQPPEGQQETQYF.

In this sample, this clonotype turned up many times. The chain links TRBV27 to TRBJ2-1; D unresolved. V was cut by 5 bases and J by 6 bases, with 14 bases left in between. CDR3 length equals 14 residues. CDR1 and CDR2 (germline): MNHEY, SMNVEV (reference sequence). CDR3 sequence (DNA): TGTGCCAGCAGTGGGCCCCCGAAGGGCAATGAGCAGTTCTTC. It codes for CASSGPPKGNEQFF.

The rearrangement links TRBV27 to TRBJ2-3, with 10 bases aligning to TRBD2. CDR1 is MNHEY and CDR2 is SMNVEV in the germline V gene (reference sequence). The CDR3 is made up of 17 amino acids. The ends lost 2 bases at V and 4 bases at J; junction bases unmatched: 9. CDR3 region: CASSLGVTSGFADTQYF. The CDR3 nucleotides read TGTGCCAGCAGTTTAGGGGTGACTAGCGGGTTTGCAGATACGCAGTATTTT.